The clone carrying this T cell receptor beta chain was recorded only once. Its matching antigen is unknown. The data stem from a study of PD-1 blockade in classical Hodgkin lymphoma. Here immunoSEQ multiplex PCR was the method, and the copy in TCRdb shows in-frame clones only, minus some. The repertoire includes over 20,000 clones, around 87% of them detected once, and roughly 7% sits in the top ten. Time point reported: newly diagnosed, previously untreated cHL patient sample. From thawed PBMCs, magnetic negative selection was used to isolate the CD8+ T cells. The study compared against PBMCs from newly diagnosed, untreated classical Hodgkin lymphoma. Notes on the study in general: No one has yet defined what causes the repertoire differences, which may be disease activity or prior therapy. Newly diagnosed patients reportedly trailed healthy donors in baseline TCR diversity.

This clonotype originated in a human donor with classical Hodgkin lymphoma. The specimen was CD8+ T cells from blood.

DNA of the CDR3: TGTGCCAGTAGTATAGATCTGGTCCTGCCCGCTGAAGCTTTCTTT. Amino acid sequence: CASSIDLVLPAEAFF. This chain uses TRBV19 with TRBJ1-1; the D is unclear. The CDR3 sequence is 15 residues long. CDR1 and CDR2 (germline): LNHDA, SQIVND (reference sequence). V was pared by 0 bases and J by 6 bases, with 14 bases between.